This TCR beta chain was obtained from a study of immune cell composition in non-small cell lung cancer. General study points: 60% to 75% of squamous and about 31% of adenocarcinoma cases had tumour-associated clones >0.5%. Tumour TCR-beta clonality was not significantly tied to smoking pack-years. TIL tumour reactivity correlated with maximal tumour-associated clone frequency in adenocarcinoma.

Method: immunoSEQ multiplex PCR; TCRdb's copy keeps in-frame clones and lacks some. The sample has 7,500 to 10,000 clones; roughly 80% are singletons. Normal lung was sampled as far from the tumour as possible, at least 3 cm. Frozen unsorted single-cell suspensions supplied the genomic DNA. Turning to this clone: The antigen remains unidentified.

The source material was non-adjacent lung tissue. The clonotype comes from a human donor with non-small cell lung cancer.

The CDR3 coding sequence is TGTGCCAGCAGGGGGGGAGCGGGAGGAAGCTACGAGCAGTACTTC. This codes for CASRGGAGGSYEQYF. The rearrangement joins TRBV2 to TRBJ2-5; 9 nucleotides align to TRBD2. The DNA end is more similar to TRBJ2-7, so the J call may be wrong. This CDR3 is built from 15 residues. Germline loops: CDR1 SNHLY, CDR2 FYNNEI.